This T cell receptor beta chain originates from a study of beta chain features in type 1 diabetes. This clone was picked up a small number of times. This CDR3 comprises 11 residues. V gave up 3 bases and J gave up 6 bases, with 8 bases separating them. From germline, CDR1 is GTSNPN and CDR2 SVGIG (reference sequence). Every bit of the isolated RNA underwent reverse transcription, so sequencing read expressed TCRB transcripts. Clones were sequenced by immunoSEQ multiplex PCR, and TCRdb holds only the in-frame ones, with some missing. The sample holds under 250,000 clones, less than 35% seen once. Sequenced sample: central memory CD4+ T cells from blood. The rearrangement uses TRBV30 and TRBJ1-1; D call uncertain. The sequence came from a man aged 30 to 39 in good health. CDR3 sequence: CAWRGWAEAFF. The CDR3 nucleotides are TGTGCCTGGAGGGGGTGGGCTGAAGCTTTCTTT.